This T cell receptor (beta chain) was sequenced for a study of radiation and T cells in renal cell carcinoma (dated by TCRdb to about 2020). At the level of the whole study: TCR beta sequencing covered 55 or so samples in total, comprising roughly 26 tumors and around 27 peripheral blood samples. Across all 50 or so samples, several million unique CDR3 nucleotide sequences, encoding roughly 2,600,000 unique CDR3 amino acid sequences, were identified. The last blood draw happened 4 weeks after radiation, timed to coincide with nephrectomy. Paper-wide results and their limitations: An increase in top tumor clonotypes in blood was observed from baseline to 2 weeks post-radiation, followed by contraction by 4 weeks, which was taken to suggest transient expansion of tumor-resident clones. Because the trial had a single-armed design, the trial could not examine how radiation dose or scheduling affected the TCR repertoire. Blood repertoire dynamics were not followed beyond 4 weeks after treatment. Because pretreatment tumor biopsies were not available, the study could not determine whether clonotypes were already present within the tumor at baseline.

This clone has just a few counts. Its cognate antigen has yet to be identified. No per-base quality is available; no much larger clone lies one base away. The CDR3 spans 16 residues, from the cysteine through the phenylalanine. Kept here is only the CDR3 DNA, which spans 48 bases and is read in frame from base 1. CDR1 and CDR2, looked up from the germline V gene, are SGHAT and FQNNGV. V and J are trimmed by 4 bases and 7 bases, and the gene matches miss 15 bases of the junction. The sample's time point, from its label and the paper: blood 4 weeks post-SBRT, at nephrectomy. Sample treatment or condition, as interpreted from the label and publication: 15 Gy SBRT to primary tumor, nephrectomy 4 weeks later. Samples were obtained from a clinical trial, in which 15 Gy stereotactic body radiation therapy was delivered to primary renal cell carcinomas and nephrectomy was performed 4 weeks later. To follow tumor-enriched clonotypes, serial peripheral blood was collected from radiation-treated patients at baseline and at 2 weeks and 4 weeks after SBRT. Every patient had renal cell carcinoma of clear cell pathology. Genomic DNA for TCR sequencing was prepared using the QIAamp DNA Blood Mini Kit (Qiagen). Samples were included in the analyses only if all quality control checks were passed.

The immunoSEQ kit was used, according to the manufacturer's recommendations, to generate TCR beta libraries from genomic DNA. For library preparation, a first multiplex PCR was performed with proprietary primers, followed by a second PCR in which unique barcodes were added, and bead cleanups were performed after each round. Each sample batch included a kit-provided positive control reaction and a negative control reaction. The final libraries underwent checking on an Agilent 4200 TapeStation D1000 ScreenTape, volumetric pooling, and quantification by qPCR. An Illumina NextSeq500 fitted with a MidOutput 150-cycle cartridge performed the sequencing, running 156 Read1 cycles and 15 Index1 cycles with the kit's custom primers. The pooled library was loaded at approximately 0.98 pM with about 21% PhiX control spiked in. From the authors' description of their analysis: Vendor-processed data were analyzed in R, with a clonotype defined as all T cells sharing the same CDR3 nucleotide sequence. For clone abundance analyses, frequencies were normalized to the 10,000 most abundant clones in each sample. Public T cell clones, which averaged fewer than five per sample, were removed prior to analysis. Tumor-enriched and baseline blood-enriched clonotypes were defined by at least a 32-fold difference in abundance between compartments. Clonotypes expanded or contracted between blood time points were identified with a beta-binomial differential abundance model. Similarity between tumor and blood repertoires was quantified using the Baroni-Urbani and Buser coefficient, and groups were compared with two-tailed Wilcoxon tests in R. What TCRdb holds here is the immuneACCESS table cut down to in-frame rearrangements. Part of the clones is not present; checked against another copy, under half of the missing clones reflect an unresolved V gene, and the others are unexplained. V and J calls and clone size are as listed in that table; D and trimming were resolved from the DNA. Present in this sample are under 100,000 clones, around 83% of which were seen just once. The ten largest make up roughly 7.9% of the sample.

The sequencing here drew on blood, taken from a patient whose treatment included radiotherapy and nephrectomy. The rearranged segments are TRBV11-2 and TRBJ2-7; 8 bases in the middle match TRBD2. This sequence was found in a man aged 55 to 69 with renal cell carcinoma. The DNA is as follows: TGTGCCAGCAGCTCTCGTACTAAACGGGAGGGTTGGGAGCAGTACTTC. Translation gives CASSSRTKREGWEQYF.